The clone carrying this TCR beta chain was detected ten times or more. The read terminates 3 residues before the CDR3 end, so the remaining end is supplied by the germline J gene. This CDR3 comprises 15 residues. V lost 4 bases and J 3 bases, leaving 13 bases between the germline ends. Germline-derived CDR1 and CDR2 are DFQATT and SNEGSKA (reference sequence). Control and CVID samples contributed equal amounts of genomic DNA. Libraries were prepared by immunoSEQ multiplex PCR; TCRdb keeps only in-frame clonotypes and omits some of them. The sample contains roughly 60,000 clones, none of them singletons. This sample is drawn from a study of T cell clonality in common variable immunodeficiency.

The sample consisted of peripheral blood mononuclear cells. The TCR sequence derives from a person between 18 and 70 years old in good health. This sequence joins TRBV20-1 and TRBJ2-6; D is possibly TRBD1 (5 bases). The chain's CDR3 is CSAIFGANGANVLTF. The DNA read from the CDR3 is TGCAGTGCTATATTTGGGGCGAATGGGGCCAACGTC.